Listed below are T cell receptor beta chains from one sample, sequenced in a study of blood T cell repertoires in COVID-19. The table came from immunoSEQ multiplex PCR; TCRdb's copy has only in-frame clones and leaves some out. Found here are 350,000 to 400,000 clones, around nine tenths of them singletons; the top ten hold about 1.7%. The sample was PBMCs or T cells enriched from blood (not recorded which). Every receptor here comes from a woman aged 25-40 years who had recovered from COVID-19. The CDR3 runs from the conserved cysteine through the conserved F or W. The D gene is left open where the match is weak. The size of a clone is reported for some rows only, either as once, few or many, or as a class for expanded clones.

TRBV15,TRBJ1-2,once,.,CATSRAGNYGYTF,TGTGCCACCAGCAGAGCAGGGAACTATGGCTACACCTTC
TRBV7-9,TRBJ1-3,.,.,CASSLVPGNLASGNTIYF,TGTGCCAGCAGCTTAGTACCAGGGAATTTGGCCTCTGGAAACACCATATATTTT
TRBV3-1/TRBV3-2,TRBJ1-1,.,.,CASSLGGSEAFF,TGTGCCAGCAGCCTGGGGGGTTCTGAAGCTTTCTTT
TRBV5-1,TRBJ1-1,.,TRBD1,CASSADRVNTEAFF,TGCGCCAGCAGCGCTGACAGGGTTAACACTGAAGCTTTCTTT
TRBV4-2,TRBJ1-5,.,.,CASSQVQLEKPQHF,TGTGCCAGCAGCCAAGTACAGCTTGAGAAGCCCCAGCATTTT
TRBV2,TRBJ1-1,.,.,CASRITRDTVNTEAFF,TGTGCCAGCAGGATAACCCGGGACACTGTGAACACTGAAGCTTTCTTT
TRBV27,TRBJ1-6,.,.,CASRPQGSYNSPLHF,TGTGCCAGCAGACCTCAGGGCTCCTATAATTCACCCCTCCACTTT
TRBV2,TRBJ2-1,.,.,CASSPDSSQQFF,TGTGCCAGCAGCCCAGACTCTTCCCAGCAGTTCTTC
TRBV27,TRBJ1-2,.,TRBD1,CASSLLTGGNYGYTF,TGTGCCAGCAGTTTACTTACAGGGGGGAACTATGGCTACACCTTC
TRBV11-2,TRBJ1-2,.,.,CASSSDTHYGYTF,TGTGCCAGCAGCTCCGACACCCACTATGGCTACACCTTC
TRBV28,TRBJ2-2,.,TRBD1,CASSPAGQGEAGELFF,TGTGCCAGTTCCCCGGCAGGACAGGGAGAAGCCGGGGAGCTGTTTTTT
TRBV4-1,TRBJ1-1,.,.,CASSQVNSLNTEAFF,TGCGCCAGCAGCCAAGTGAACAGCCTTAACACTGAAGCTTTCTTT
TRBV24-1,TRBJ2-7,.,TRBD1,CATSKQGFYEQYF,TGTGCCACCAGCAAACAGGGGTTCTACGAGCAGTACTTC
TRBV25-1,TRBJ2-1,.,.,CASSRRGVEQFF,TGTGCCAGCAGTAGGCGGGGTGTGGAGCAGTTCTTC
TRBV19,TRBJ2-7,few,TRBD2,CASSATMGGTRSYEQYF,TGTGCCAGTAGTGCAACGATGGGGGGGACTAGATCCTACGAGCAGTACTTC
TRBV30,TRBJ1-2,once,TRBD1,CAWSGKTGRTNILYGYTF,TGTGCCTGGAGTGGGAAGACAGGGCGGACAAATATTCTTTATGGCTACACCTTC
TRBV6-5,TRBJ1-1,.,.,CASSLIHMNTEAFF,TGTGCCAGCTCTCTTATACACATGAACACTGAAGCTTTCTTT
TRBV19,TRBJ2-7,.,.,CASSSTQTSHEQYF,TGTGCCAGTAGTTCGACACAAACTAGTCACGAGCAGTACTTC
TRBV5-1,TRBJ2-3,.,.,CASSLGTATDTQYF,TGCGCCAGCAGCTTGGGGACAGCGACAGATACGCAGTATTTT
TRBV19,TRBJ2-1,.,TRBD1,CASSFLQGNEQFF,TGTGCCAGTAGCTTCCTACAGGGGAATGAGCAGTTCTTC
TRBV10-1,TRBJ1-6,.,.,CASRDMVSFSPLHF,TGCGCCAGCAGGGACATGGTCTCATTCTCACCCCTCCACTTT
TRBV11-2,TRBJ1-1,.,.,CASSSPQGFMNTEAFF,TGTGCCAGCAGCTCCCCCCAGGGTTTTATGAACACTGAAGCTTTCTTT
TRBV6-2/TRBV6-3,TRBJ2-2,.,TRBD1,CASSQAGQGARTGELFF,TGTGCCAGCAGTCAGGCGGGACAGGGGGCGCGCACCGGGGAGCTGTTTTTT
TRBV10-3,TRBJ1-1,.,.,CAISESLGSAAGYTEAFF,TGTGCCATCAGTGAGTCGCTAGGGTCGGCCGCGGGGTACACTGAAGCTTTCTTT
TRBV7-2,TRBJ1-2,.,.,CASSLASSFQGTGQGRNYGYTF,TGTGCCAGCAGCTTAGCATCCTCTTTTCAAGGTACCGGGCAGGGAAGAAACTATGGCTACACCTTC
TRBV2,TRBJ2-1,.,.,CASSVWGEYNEQFF,TGTGCCAGCAGTGTGTGGGGCGAGTACAATGAGCAGTTCTTC
TRBV5-4,TRBJ1-1,.,.,CASSVIHRATEAFF,TGTGCCAGCAGCGTTATCCACAGGGCCACTGAAGCTTTCTTT
TRBV10-1,TRBJ1-6,.,.,CAGYGELLGNSPLHF,TGCGCCGGCTACGGGGAACTTCTCGGTAATTCACCCCTCCACTTT
TRBV10-3,TRBJ1-5,.,.,CAISANRDQPQHF,TGTGCCATCAGTGCCAACAGGGATCAGCCCCAGCATTTT
TRBV27,TRBJ2-3,.,.,CASSLRGSTDTQYF,TGTGCCAGCAGTTTAAGGGGTAGCACAGATACGCAGTATTTT
TRBV15,TRBJ1-2,few,.,CATSSKGDGYGYTF,TGTGCCACCAGCAGTAAGGGGGACGGCTATGGCTACACCTTC
TRBV28,TRBJ1-1,.,.,CASRLTGLNTEAFF,TGTGCCAGCAGACTCACAGGACTGAACACTGAAGCTTTCTTT
TRBV19,TRBJ2-3,.,TRBD1,CASSIVQGSTDTQYF,TGTGCCAGTAGTATCGTACAGGGGAGCACAGATACGCAGTATTTT
TRBV15,TRBJ2-7,.,.,CATSRDSERHGTSYEQYF,TGTGCCACCAGCAGAGACTCGGAGCGCCATGGTACCTCCTACGAGCAGTACTTC
TRBV9,TRBJ1-4,.,.,CASSVGRGEKLFF,TGTGCCAGCAGCGTAGGCCGAGGGGAAAAACTGTTTTTT
TRBV5-4,TRBJ2-6,.,.,CASSLIGDSGANVLTF,TGTGCCAGCAGCTTGATCGGTGATTCTGGGGCCAACGTCCTGACTTTC
TRBV12-1,TRBJ1-4,.,.,CASPAPFERDSYNEKLFF,TGTGCCAGCCCCGCGCCCTTTGAGCGTGACAGTTATAATGAAAAACTGTTTTTT
TRBV16,TRBJ2-1,.,TRBD2,CASKGGRGSYNEQFF,TGTGCCAGCAAGGGAGGGCGGGGATCCTACAATGAGCAGTTCTTC
TRBV13,TRBJ2-5,.,TRBD2,CASSPKRGEQETQYF,TGTGCCAGCAGCCCAAAGCGGGGGGAACAAGAGACCCAGTACTTC
TRBV19,TRBJ2-7,.,.,CASSIQDTLYEQYF,TGTGCCAGTAGTATCCAGGACACCCTTTACGAGCAGTACTTC
TRBV3-1/TRBV3-2,TRBJ1-1,.,.,CASSQVGGAEAFF,TGTGCCAGCAGCCAAGTTGGGGGGGCTGAAGCTTTCTTT
TRBV19,TRBJ1-1,.,.,CASSIAGLGTEAFF,TGTGCCAGTAGTATAGCAGGGTTGGGCACTGAAGCTTTCTTT
TRBV19,TRBJ1-1,.,.,CASSISVRPNTEAFF,TGTGCCAGTAGTATTTCCGTGCGTCCGAACACTGAAGCTTTCTTT
TRBV28,TRBJ2-1,.,TRBD2,CASSWGLAGGNEQFF,TGTGCCAGCAGTTGGGGACTAGCGGGAGGCAATGAGCAGTTCTTC
TRBV18,TRBJ1-1,.,TRBD1,CASSLGQPNTEAFF,TGTGCCAGCTCACTGGGACAGCCGAACACTGAAGCTTTCTTT
TRBV28,TRBJ2-5,.,TRBD1,CASSRPGQAQETQYF,TGTGCCAGCAGCCGGCCAGGACAGGCCCAAGAGACCCAGTACTTC
TRBV6-5,TRBJ1-2,.,TRBD1,CASSQGARGYTF,TGTGCCAGCAGCCAGGGGGCGCGTGGCTACACCTTC
TRBV24-1,TRBJ2-1,.,TRBD2,CATSDLVREDYNEQFF,TGTGCCACCAGTGATTTGGTTCGGGAGGATTACAATGAGCAGTTCTTC
TRBV6-1,TRBJ1-1,.,TRBD1,CASSEAGTDWTTEAFF,TGTGCCAGCAGTGAAGCGGGGACAGACTGGACCACTGAAGCTTTCTTT